The next 10 T cell receptor beta chains were all read from a single sample in a study of T cell responses to AZD1222 COVID-19 vaccine. TCRdb's copy holds only in-frame clones and misses some; the assay was immunoSEQ multiplex PCR. The sample contains 110,000 to 150,000 clones, over 90% of which appear only once. Source: peripheral blood, taken on day 0 of AZD1222 vaccination. These receptors all stem from an adult in good health.

The chain has TRBV18 and TRBJ2-1; 13 bases fit TRBD2. The CDR3 sequence is 15 residues long. J was trimmed by 8 bases and V by 8 bases; bases with no gene match: 9. Germline lookup yields CDR1 KGHSH and CDR2 LQKENI. The CDR3 loop is CASRGLAGLRDEQFF. As DNA, the CDR3 is TGTGCCAGCCGGGGACTAGCGGGGTTGCGGGATGAGCAGTTCTTC.

The gene calls are TRBV10-3 and TRBJ2-1; D possibly corresponds to TRBD1 (6 bases). The CDR3 is 15 residues long. Trimming removed 3 bases from V and 1 base from J, with 10 bases in between. Germline loops: CDR1 ENHRY, CDR2 SYGVKD. The chain's CDR3 is CAISEQGGSYNEQFF. CDR3 DNA sequence: TGTGCCATCAGTGAACAGGGCGGGTCCTACAATGAGCAGTTCTTC.

The chain couples TRBV5-1 to TRBJ1-1; D is uncertain. The CDR3 sequence is 14 residues long. The germline V gene has CDR1 SGHRS and CDR2 YFSETQ. V gave up 3 bases and J gave up 7 bases, with 16 bases separating them. The CDR3 protein is CASSSRSRAGEAFF. CDR3 nucleotide sequence: TGCGCCAGCAGCTCGCGATCGAGGGCGGGTGAAGCTTTCTTT.

The chain is built from TRBV7-6 and TRBJ1-2; D remains ambiguous. Germline V gene sequence: CDR1 SGHVS, CDR2 FNYEAQ. V dropped 1 base and J dropped 3 bases, with 6 bases sitting between them. The CDR3 extends over 13 amino acids. The CDR3 DNA follows: TGTGCCAGCAGCTTAGGAAGGGACTATGGCTACACCTTC. This codes for CASSLGRDYGYTF.

J is TRBJ1-6 and V is TRBV7-9; no definite D call. The CDR3 length is 14 residues. The V end was cut by 2 bases, the J end by 7 bases, with 9 bases between. CDR1 and CDR2 from the germline V gene are SEHNR and FQNEAQ (reference sequence). The CDR3 DNA sequence: TGTGCCAGCAGCTTACCAGGTCACAATTCACCCCTCCACTTT. Residues: CASSLPGHNSPLHF.

The V gene is TRBV5-8, the J gene TRBJ1-3, with D maybe TRBD1 (5 bases). Looked up from germline, CDR1 is SGHTS and CDR2 is YDEGEE. V was cut by 4 bases and J by 1 base, with 12 bases left in between. The CDR3 runs to 15 residues. CDR3 coding DNA: TGTGCCAGCAGCGCCAGACAGTTATCTGGAAACACCATATATTTT. Amino acid sequence: CASSARQLSGNTIYF. Using reference TRBV5-8 and TRBJ1-3 for the parts outside the CDR3, the full variable domain is EAGVTQSPTHLIKTRGQQATLRCSPISGHTSVYWYQQALGLGLQFLLWYDEGEERNRGNFPPRFSGRQFPNYSSELNVNALELEDSALYLCASSARQLSGNTIYFGEGSWLTVV.

CDR3 sequence (DNA): TGTGCCATCAGTGAGTCTAGCGAGCAAGAGACCCAGTACTTC. Its translation: CAISESSEQETQYF. J is TRBJ2-5 and V is TRBV10-3; TRBD2 is a possible D gene (5 bases). The length of the CDR3 is 14 residues. CDR1 and CDR2 (germline): ENHRY, SYGVKD. Trimming shortened V by 0 bases and J by 2 bases, and 7 bases separated the two germline ends.

The V call is TRBV12-5, the J call TRBJ2-7; 9 bases align to TRBD2. CDR1 is LGHNT, CDR2 FRNRAP, per germline. The CDR3 extends over 16 amino acids. V was clipped by 0 bases and J by 3 bases; unmatched bases: 6. CDR3 bases: TGTGCTAGTGGTTTGGTCGGGGCTAGCGGGGTCTACGAGCAGTACTTC. It specifies CASGLVGASGVYEQYF.

V is TRBV30 and J is TRBJ2-7; D is possibly TRBD1 (6 bases). Looked up from germline, CDR1 is GTSNPN and CDR2 is SVGIG (reference sequence). This CDR3 spans 13 amino acids. Here the CDR3 reads CAVASGAFYEQYF. The CDR3 DNA reads TGTGCGGTTGCTTCAGGGGCCTTCTACGAGCAGTACTTC.

This chain links TRBV7-8 with TRBJ2-7; no reliable D call. Per the germline V gene, CDR1 is SGHVS and CDR2 is FQNEAQ. The V gene lost 1 base and the J gene lost 1 base, with 8 bases spanning the gap. The CDR3 has 14 residues. The CDR3 sequence: CASSLEPRSYEQYF. CDR3 nucleotides: TGTGCCAGCAGCTTAGAGCCTAGGTCCTACGAGCAGTACTTC.